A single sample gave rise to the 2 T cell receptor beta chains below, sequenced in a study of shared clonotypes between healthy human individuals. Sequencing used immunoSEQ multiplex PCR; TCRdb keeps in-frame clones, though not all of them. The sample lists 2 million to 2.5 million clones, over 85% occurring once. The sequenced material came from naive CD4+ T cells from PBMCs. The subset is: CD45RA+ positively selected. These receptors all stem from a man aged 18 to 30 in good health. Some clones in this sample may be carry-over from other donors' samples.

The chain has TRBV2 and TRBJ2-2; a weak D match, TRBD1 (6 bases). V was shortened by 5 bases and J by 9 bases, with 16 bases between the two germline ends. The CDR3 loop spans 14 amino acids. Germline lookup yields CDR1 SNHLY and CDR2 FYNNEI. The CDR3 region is CASSNSGQPRELFF. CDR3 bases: TGTGCCAGCAGTAACTCAGGACAGCCACGGGAGCTGTTTTTT.

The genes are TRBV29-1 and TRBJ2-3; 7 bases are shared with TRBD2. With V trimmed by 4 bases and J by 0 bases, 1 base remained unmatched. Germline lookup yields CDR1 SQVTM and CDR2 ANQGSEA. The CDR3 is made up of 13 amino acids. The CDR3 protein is CSVGTRSTDTQYF. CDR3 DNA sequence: TGCAGCGTTGGGACTAGGAGCACAGATACGCAGTATTTT.